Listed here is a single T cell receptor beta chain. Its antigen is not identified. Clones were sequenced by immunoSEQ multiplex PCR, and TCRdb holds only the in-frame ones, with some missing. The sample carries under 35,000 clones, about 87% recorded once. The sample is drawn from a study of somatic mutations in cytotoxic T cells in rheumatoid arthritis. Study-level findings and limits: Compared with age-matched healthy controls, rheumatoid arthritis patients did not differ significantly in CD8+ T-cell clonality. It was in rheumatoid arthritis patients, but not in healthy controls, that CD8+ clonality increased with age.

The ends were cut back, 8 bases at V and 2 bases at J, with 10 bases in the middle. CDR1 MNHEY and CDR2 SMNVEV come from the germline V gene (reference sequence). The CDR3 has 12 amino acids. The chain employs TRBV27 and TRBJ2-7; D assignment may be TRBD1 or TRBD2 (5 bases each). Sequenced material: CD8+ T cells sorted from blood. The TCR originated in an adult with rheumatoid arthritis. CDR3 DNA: TGTGCCAGCGGCGTGGGGGCCTACGAGCAGTACTTC. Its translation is CASGVGAYEQYF.